This T cell receptor beta chain was recorded in a study of human T cells and chemical hapten exposure. Study background: Once 0.01% DPC had been applied to the upper back by patch test, readings were taken at 6 days. Small volume differences among pooled libraries mainly caused per-sample TCR yield variation.

Study results and caveats: In comparison with controls, expanded TCRs gave rise to a significantly larger number of large CDR3 similarity clusters.

As for time point: patch test 3, about 24 weeks after DPC sensitization. Treatment reported: therapeutic diphenylcyclopropenone sensitization with weekly scalp DPC. Unfractionated whole blood was the source from which total RNA was extracted. This clonotype showed up just a few times. Its antigen is not known. TCRdb re-called the RACE reads through MiXCR, storing one row per CDR3 protein. The data hold some 89,000 distinct CDR3 sequences, with roughly a quarter observed a single time. CDR3 length equals 15 residues. Germline V lookup: CDR1 SGHVS, CDR2 FNYEAQ. V was clipped by 3 bases and J by 5 bases, with 15 bases between them.

The material sequenced was whole blood, taken in connection with sensitization to the hapten diphenylcyclopropenone (DPC). The clonotype originates from a man in his forties with alopecia areata. Some clones in this sample may be carry-over from other donors' samples. The chain recombines TRBV7-6 with TRBJ2-3; D unclear. CDR3 amino acids: CASSLPWQMGDTQYF. DNA of the CDR3: TGTGCCAGCAGCTTGCCTTGGCAGATGGGAGATACGCAGTATTTT.